This is a list of T cell receptor beta chains from one sample in a study of blood T cell repertoires in COVID-19. Profiled with immunoSEQ multiplex PCR; TCRdb holds only in-frame clones, not every one. Found here are 120,000 or so clones, around 81% of them singletons; the top ten hold 3.8%. Material for sequencing was peripheral blood. These receptors were taken from a woman in her 50s with acute or convalescent COVID-19. The CDR3 runs from the conserved cysteine through the conserved F or W. D genes are given only for firm matches. Clone size is stated in some rows and not others, as once, few, many or a class when expanded.

J gene: TRBJ1-2; V gene: TRBV5-1; clone size: NA; D gene: NA; CDR3 length: 12; CDR3 protein: CASSLGQYGYTF; CDR3 DNA: TGCGCCAGCAGCTTGGGTCAGTATGGCTACACCTTC
J gene: TRBJ2-7; V gene: TRBV2; clone size: NA; D gene: TRBD2; CDR3 length: 14; CDR3 protein: CASTAGLAGVEQYF; CDR3 DNA: TGTGCCAGCACCGCGGGACTAGCGGGAGTCGAGCAGTACTTC
J gene: TRBJ1-1; V gene: TRBV3-1/TRBV3-2; clone size: NA; D gene: NA; CDR3 length: 14; CDR3 protein: CASSLGHSNTEAFF; CDR3 DNA: TGTGCCAGCAGCCTGGGACACTCCAACACTGAAGCTTTCTTT
J gene: TRBJ2-7; V gene: TRBV30; clone size: NA; D gene: TRBD1; CDR3 length: 14; CDR3 protein: CAWSVRTGSSEQYF; CDR3 DNA: TGTGCCTGGAGTGTCCGGACAGGGTCTAGCGAGCAGTACTTC
J gene: TRBJ1-6; V gene: TRBV5-4; clone size: NA; D gene: NA; CDR3 length: 16; CDR3 protein: CASSSRMGPINSPLHF; CDR3 DNA: TGTGCCAGCAGCTCCCGGATGGGCCCGATTAATTCACCCCTCCACTTT
J gene: TRBJ2-7; V gene: TRBV2; clone size: NA; D gene: NA; CDR3 length: 12; CDR3 protein: CASSGDNYEQYF; CDR3 DNA: TGTGCCAGCAGCGGGGACAACTACGAGCAGTACTTC
J gene: TRBJ1-2; V gene: TRBV6-6; clone size: NA; D gene: TRBD1; CDR3 length: 16; CDR3 protein: CASSSHTGQGGDGYTF; CDR3 DNA: TGTGCCAGCAGCAGCCATACGGGACAGGGGGGAGATGGCTACACCTTC
J gene: TRBJ1-5; V gene: TRBV7-8; clone size: NA; D gene: NA; CDR3 length: 12; CDR3 protein: CASSFSNQPQHF; CDR3 DNA: TGTGCCAGCAGCTTTTCTAATCAGCCCCAGCATTTT
J gene: TRBJ1-5; V gene: TRBV3-1/TRBV3-2; clone size: once; D gene: NA; CDR3 length: 13; CDR3 protein: CASSQGRSGPRHF; CDR3 DNA: TGTGCCAGCAGCCAAGGAAGGAGCGGGCCGAGGCATTTT
J gene: TRBJ1-1; V gene: TRBV30; clone size: NA; D gene: NA; CDR3 length: 12; CDR3 protein: CAWSRERGEAFF; CDR3 DNA: TGTGCCTGGAGTAGGGAAAGGGGTGAAGCTTTCTTT
J gene: TRBJ2-1; V gene: TRBV5-1; clone size: NA; D gene: TRBD2; CDR3 length: 16; CDR3 protein: CASSLGPSGRAYEQFF; CDR3 DNA: TGCGCCAGCAGCTTGGGCCCTAGCGGGAGGGCCTATGAGCAGTTCTTC
J gene: TRBJ2-1; V gene: TRBV19; clone size: NA; D gene: TRBD1; CDR3 length: 15; CDR3 protein: CASSLQGDGYNEQFF; CDR3 DNA: TGTGCCAGTAGTCTGCAGGGGGATGGCTACAATGAGCAGTTCTTC
J gene: TRBJ1-2; V gene: TRBV29-1; clone size: NA; D gene: NA; CDR3 length: 15; CDR3 protein: CSVEDQGNRFYGYTF; CDR3 DNA: TGCAGCGTTGAAGATCAGGGTAACAGGTTCTATGGCTACACCTTC
J gene: TRBJ1-1; V gene: TRBV19; clone size: NA; D gene: NA; CDR3 length: 14; CDR3 protein: CASSFYRDQSSAFF; CDR3 DNA: TGTGCCAGTAGTTTCTACAGGGATCAGTCTTCAGCTTTCTTT
J gene: TRBJ1-1; V gene: TRBV11-3; clone size: NA; D gene: NA; CDR3 length: 14; CDR3 protein: CASSLTGSATEAFF; CDR3 DNA: TGTGCCAGCAGCTTAACGGGGAGCGCCACTGAAGCTTTCTTT
J gene: TRBJ2-5; V gene: TRBV5-1; clone size: NA; D gene: TRBD2; CDR3 length: 16; CDR3 protein: CASSLLLAGAQETQYF; CDR3 DNA: TGCGCCAGCAGCTTGCTCCTAGCGGGGGCCCAAGAGACCCAGTACTTC
J gene: TRBJ1-1; V gene: TRBV12-5; clone size: NA; D gene: NA; CDR3 length: 12; CDR3 protein: CASGLSRFQAFF; CDR3 DNA: TGTGCTAGTGGTTTGAGTCGGTTCCAAGCTTTCTTT
J gene: TRBJ1-1; V gene: TRBV28; clone size: NA; D gene: NA; CDR3 length: 19; CDR3 protein: CASSSIIKQGSPFNTEAFF; CDR3 DNA: TGTGCCAGCAGTTCTATAATAAAACAGGGATCTCCTTTTAACACTGAAGCTTTCTTT
J gene: TRBJ1-5; V gene: TRBV12-3/TRBV12-4; clone size: NA; D gene: NA; CDR3 length: 13; CDR3 protein: CASSRQEDQPQHF; CDR3 DNA: TGTGCCAGCAGCAGACAGGAGGATCAGCCCCAGCATTTT
J gene: TRBJ1-1; V gene: TRBV19; clone size: NA; D gene: NA; CDR3 length: 19; CDR3 protein: CASSIDPGRRGLMNTEAFF; CDR3 DNA: TGTGCCAGTAGTATAGATCCTGGAAGAAGGGGTTTGATGAACACTGAAGCTTTCTTT
J gene: TRBJ1-5; V gene: TRBV4-2; clone size: NA; D gene: TRBD1; CDR3 length: 14; CDR3 protein: CASTSTGGGQPQHF; CDR3 DNA: TGTGCCAGCACTTCGACAGGGGGGGGTCAGCCCCAGCATTTT
J gene: TRBJ1-1; V gene: TRBV28; clone size: NA; D gene: NA; CDR3 length: 12; CDR3 protein: CASSSGPTEAFF; CDR3 DNA: TGTGCCAGCAGTTCAGGCCCCACTGAAGCTTTCTTT
J gene: TRBJ2-7; V gene: TRBV9; clone size: NA; D gene: NA; CDR3 length: 12; CDR3 protein: CASSVDGYEQYF; CDR3 DNA: TGTGCCAGCAGCGTAGACGGCTACGAGCAGTACTTC
J gene: TRBJ1-4; V gene: TRBV7-9; clone size: NA; D gene: NA; CDR3 length: 15; CDR3 protein: CASSLVYTTNEKLFF; CDR3 DNA: TGTGCCAGCAGCTTAGTCTATACAACTAATGAAAAACTGTTTTTT
J gene: TRBJ1-3; V gene: TRBV28; clone size: NA; D gene: NA; CDR3 length: 15; CDR3 protein: CASSLFRGSGNTIYF; CDR3 DNA: TGTGCCAGCAGTTTGTTTAGGGGCTCTGGAAACACCATATATTTT
J gene: TRBJ2-5; V gene: TRBV10-3; clone size: NA; D gene: TRBD2; CDR3 length: 16; CDR3 protein: CAISESLAGLQETQYF; CDR3 DNA: TGTGCCATCAGTGAGTCCCTAGCGGGCCTGCAAGAGACCCAGTACTTC
J gene: TRBJ1-4; V gene: TRBV18; clone size: NA; D gene: TRBD1; CDR3 length: 16; CDR3 protein: CASSPQQGKIAEKLFF; CDR3 DNA: TGTGCCAGCTCACCACAACAGGGGAAGATTGCCGAAAAACTGTTTTTT
J gene: TRBJ2-2; V gene: TRBV5-1; clone size: NA; D gene: TRBD1; CDR3 length: 16; CDR3 protein: CASSGTGTGNTGELFF; CDR3 DNA: TGCGCCAGCAGCGGAACCGGGACAGGGAACACCGGGGAGCTGTTTTTT
J gene: TRBJ1-6; V gene: TRBV5-4; clone size: NA; D gene: NA; CDR3 length: 14; CDR3 protein: CASSLDLANSPLHF; CDR3 DNA: TGTGCCAGCAGCTTGGATTTGGCTAATTCACCCCTCCACTTT
J gene: TRBJ2-7; V gene: TRBV2; clone size: NA; D gene: TRBD2; CDR3 length: 17; CDR3 protein: CASSEALRTSGSYEQYF; CDR3 DNA: TGTGCCAGCAGTGAAGCGCTGAGGACTAGCGGTTCCTACGAGCAGTACTTC
J gene: TRBJ1-1; V gene: TRBV27; clone size: once; D gene: TRBD1; CDR3 length: 15; CDR3 protein: CASSPTPGTGLEAFF; CDR3 DNA: TGTGCCAGCAGTCCCACCCCCGGGACAGGGCTTGAAGCTTTCTTT
J gene: TRBJ1-1; V gene: TRBV6-5; clone size: once; D gene: TRBD1; CDR3 length: 16; CDR3 protein: CASSYSTGAGYTEAFF; CDR3 DNA: TGTGCCAGCAGTTACTCGACAGGGGCAGGGTACACTGAAGCTTTCTTT
J gene: TRBJ1-6; V gene: TRBV10-3; clone size: NA; D gene: NA; CDR3 length: 14; CDR3 protein: CAISEGGARSPLHF; CDR3 DNA: TGTGCCATCAGTGAAGGGGGGGCGAGATCACCCCTCCACTTT
J gene: TRBJ2-7; V gene: TRBV9; clone size: NA; D gene: NA; CDR3 length: 15; CDR3 protein: CASSVRTGENYEQYF; CDR3 DNA: TGTGCCAGCAGCGTCCGAACGGGGGAGAACTACGAGCAGTACTTC
J gene: TRBJ1-6; V gene: TRBV18; clone size: NA; D gene: NA; CDR3 length: 14; CDR3 protein: CASSADSYNSPLHF; CDR3 DNA: TGTGCCAGCTCAGCGGACAGCTATAATTCACCCCTCCACTTT
J gene: TRBJ2-2; V gene: TRBV7-9; clone size: NA; D gene: NA; CDR3 length: 14; CDR3 protein: CASSLFQDTGELFF; CDR3 DNA: TGTGCCAGCAGCTTATTTCAGGACACCGGGGAGCTGTTTTTT
J gene: TRBJ2-1; V gene: TRBV20-1; clone size: NA; D gene: TRBD1; CDR3 length: 15; CDR3 protein: CSAGGLGQGANEQFF; CDR3 DNA: TGCAGTGCTGGTGGGCTGGGACAGGGGGCAAATGAGCAGTTCTTC
J gene: TRBJ1-1; V gene: TRBV2; clone size: NA; D gene: NA; CDR3 length: 14; CDR3 protein: CASSEPQVTGEAFF; CDR3 DNA: TGTGCCAGCAGTGAACCCCAGGTGACCGGTGAAGCTTTCTTT
J gene: TRBJ1-3; V gene: TRBV9; clone size: NA; D gene: NA; CDR3 length: 15; CDR3 protein: CASSVVTGPGNTIYF; CDR3 DNA: TGTGCCAGCAGCGTAGTAACAGGGCCTGGAAACACCATATATTTT
J gene: TRBJ1-2; V gene: TRBV21-1; clone size: NA; D gene: NA; CDR3 length: 14; CDR3 protein: CAAYVGESIPGYTF; CDR3 DNA: TGTGCCGCGTACGTAGGGGAATCAATTCCTGGCTACACCTTC
J gene: TRBJ2-1; V gene: TRBV6-5; clone size: NA; D gene: TRBD2; CDR3 length: 15; CDR3 protein: CASSPGTSGINEQFF; CDR3 DNA: TGTGCCAGCAGTCCCGGGACTAGCGGGATCAATGAGCAGTTCTTC
J gene: TRBJ2-7; V gene: TRBV7-2; clone size: NA; D gene: NA; CDR3 length: 14; CDR3 protein: CASSLFPSDYEQYF; CDR3 DNA: TGTGCCAGCAGCTTATTTCCTAGCGACTACGAGCAGTACTTC
J gene: TRBJ2-3; V gene: TRBV11-3; clone size: NA; D gene: TRBD2; CDR3 length: 15; CDR3 protein: CASSSPSGGTDTQYF; CDR3 DNA: TGTGCCAGCAGCTCCCCTAGCGGGGGCACAGATACGCAGTATTTT
J gene: TRBJ1-2; V gene: TRBV12-3/TRBV12-4; clone size: NA; D gene: NA; CDR3 length: 12; CDR3 protein: CASSLRYFGYTF; CDR3 DNA: TGTGCCAGCAGTTTACGGTATTTCGGCTACACCTTC
J gene: TRBJ1-6; V gene: TRBV30; clone size: NA; D gene: NA; CDR3 length: 15; CDR3 protein: CARREGNSYNSPLHF; CDR3 DNA: TGTGCCCGGAGGGAGGGTAACTCCTATAATTCACCCCTCCACTTT
J gene: TRBJ2-1; V gene: TRBV14; clone size: NA; D gene: TRBD2; CDR3 length: 16; CDR3 protein: CASSGREMRPYNEQFF; CDR3 DNA: TGTGCCAGCAGCGGGCGGGAGATGCGGCCCTACAATGAGCAGTTCTTC
J gene: TRBJ1-2; V gene: TRBV3-1/TRBV3-2; clone size: once; D gene: NA; CDR3 length: 14; CDR3 protein: CASSHGDRSTGYTF; CDR3 DNA: TGTGCCAGCAGTCACGGTGACAGGTCTACTGGCTACACCTTC